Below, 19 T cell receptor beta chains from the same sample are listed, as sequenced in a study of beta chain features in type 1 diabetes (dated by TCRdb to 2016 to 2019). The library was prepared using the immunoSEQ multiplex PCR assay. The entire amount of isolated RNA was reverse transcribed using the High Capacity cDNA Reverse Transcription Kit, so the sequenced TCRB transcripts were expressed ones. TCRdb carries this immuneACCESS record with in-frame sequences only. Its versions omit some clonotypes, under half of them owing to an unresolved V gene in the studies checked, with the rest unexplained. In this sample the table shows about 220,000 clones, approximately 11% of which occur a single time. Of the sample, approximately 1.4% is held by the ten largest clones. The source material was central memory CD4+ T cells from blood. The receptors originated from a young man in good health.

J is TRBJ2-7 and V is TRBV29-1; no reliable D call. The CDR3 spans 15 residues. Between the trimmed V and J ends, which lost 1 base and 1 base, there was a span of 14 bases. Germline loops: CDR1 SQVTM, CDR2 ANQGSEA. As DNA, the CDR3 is TGCAGCGTTGAAGGGGCGGAATCAAGTTCCTACGAGCAGTACTTC. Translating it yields CSVEGAESSSYEQYF.

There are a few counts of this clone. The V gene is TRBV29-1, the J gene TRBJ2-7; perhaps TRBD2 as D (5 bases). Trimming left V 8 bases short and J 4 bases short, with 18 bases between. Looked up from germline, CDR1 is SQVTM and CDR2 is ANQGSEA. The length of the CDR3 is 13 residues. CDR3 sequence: CSFAGERLYEQYF. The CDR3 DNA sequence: TGCAGCTTCGCCGGGGAGAGGCTATACGAGCAGTACTTC.

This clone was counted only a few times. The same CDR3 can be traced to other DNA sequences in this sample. The CDR3, as DNA: TGTGCCAGCAGCTTTAGAGGGGCCTACGAGCAGTACTTC. It codes for CASSFRGAYEQYF. V is TRBV13 and J is TRBJ2-7; the D call may be TRBD1 or TRBD2 (5 bases each). There are 13 residues in the CDR3. V was pared by 3 bases and J by 2 bases, with 8 bases between. In germline, CDR1 is PRHDT, CDR2 FYEKMQ (reference sequence).

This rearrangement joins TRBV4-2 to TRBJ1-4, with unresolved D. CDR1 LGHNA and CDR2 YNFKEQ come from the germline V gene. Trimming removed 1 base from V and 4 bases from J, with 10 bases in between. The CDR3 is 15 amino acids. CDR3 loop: CASSQGSAVNEKLFF. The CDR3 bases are TGTGCCAGCAGCCAAGGGTCGGCAGTTAATGAAAAACTGTTTTTT.

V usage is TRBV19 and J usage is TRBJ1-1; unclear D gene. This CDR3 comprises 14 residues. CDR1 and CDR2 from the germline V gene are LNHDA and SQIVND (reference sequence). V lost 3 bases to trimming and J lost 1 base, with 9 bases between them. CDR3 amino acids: CASSIFERNTEAFF. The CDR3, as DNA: TGTGCCAGTAGTATCTTCGAGCGGAACACTGAAGCTTTCTTT. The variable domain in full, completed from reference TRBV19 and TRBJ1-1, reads DGGITQSPKYLFRKEGQNVTLSCEQNLNHDAMYWYRQDPGQGLRLIYYSQIVNDFQKGDIAEGYSVSREKKESFPLTVTSAQKNPTAFYLCASSIFERNTEAFFGQGTRLTVV.

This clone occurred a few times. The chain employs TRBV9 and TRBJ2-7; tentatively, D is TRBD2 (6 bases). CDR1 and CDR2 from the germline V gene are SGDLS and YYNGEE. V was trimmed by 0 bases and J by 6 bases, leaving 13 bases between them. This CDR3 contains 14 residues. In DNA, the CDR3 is TGTGCCAGCAGCGTAGTCTCGGGAGTCGGCGAGCAGTACTTC. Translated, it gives CASSVVSGVGEQYF.

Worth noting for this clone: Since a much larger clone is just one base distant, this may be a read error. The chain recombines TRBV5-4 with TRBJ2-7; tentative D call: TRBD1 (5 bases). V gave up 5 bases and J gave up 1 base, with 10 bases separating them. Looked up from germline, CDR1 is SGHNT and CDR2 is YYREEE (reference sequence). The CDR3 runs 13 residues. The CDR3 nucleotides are TGTGCCAGCAGTGAAGGGGCATCCTACGAGCAGTACTTC. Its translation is CASSEGASYEQYF. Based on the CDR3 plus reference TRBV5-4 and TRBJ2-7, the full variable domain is ETGVTQSPTHLIKTRGQQVTLRCSSQSGHNTVSWYQQALGQGPQFIFQYYREEENGRGNFPPRFSGLQFPNYSSELNVNALELDDSALYLCASSEGASYEQYFGPGTRLTVT.

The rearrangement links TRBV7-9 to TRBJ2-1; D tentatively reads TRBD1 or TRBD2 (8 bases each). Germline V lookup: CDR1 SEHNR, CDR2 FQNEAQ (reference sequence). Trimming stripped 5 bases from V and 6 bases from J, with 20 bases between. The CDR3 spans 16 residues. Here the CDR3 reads CASSRTGTRRLNEQFF. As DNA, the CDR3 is TGTGCCAGCAGCCGGACAGGGACTAGGAGGCTCAATGAGCAGTTCTTC.

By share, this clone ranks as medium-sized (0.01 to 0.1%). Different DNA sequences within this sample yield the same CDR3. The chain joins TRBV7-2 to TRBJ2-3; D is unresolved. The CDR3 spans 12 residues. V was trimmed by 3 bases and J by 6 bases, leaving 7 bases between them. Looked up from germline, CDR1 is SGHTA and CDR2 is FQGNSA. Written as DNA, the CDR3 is TGTGCCAGCAGCTTGGGTACGGATACGCAGTATTTT. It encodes CASSLGTDTQYF.

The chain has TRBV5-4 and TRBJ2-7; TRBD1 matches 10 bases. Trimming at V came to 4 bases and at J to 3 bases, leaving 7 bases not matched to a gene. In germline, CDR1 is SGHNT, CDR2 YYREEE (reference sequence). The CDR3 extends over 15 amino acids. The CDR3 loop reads CASSRDRGNVYEQYF. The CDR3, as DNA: TGTGCCAGCAGCCGGGACAGGGGAAACGTCTACGAGCAGTACTTC.

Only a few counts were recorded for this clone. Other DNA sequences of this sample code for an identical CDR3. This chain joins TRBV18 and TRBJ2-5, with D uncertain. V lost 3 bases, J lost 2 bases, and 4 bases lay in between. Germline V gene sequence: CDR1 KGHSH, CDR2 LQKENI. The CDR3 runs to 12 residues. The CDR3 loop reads CASSPSQETQYF. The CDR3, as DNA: TGTGCCAGCTCACCTTCTCAAGAGACCCAGTACTTC.

In DNA form, the CDR3 reads TGCGCCAGCAGCCCTGGCATAGAGGGGCCAACCTACGAGCAGTACTTC. It codes for CASSPGIEGPTYEQYF. The chain has TRBV5-1 and TRBJ2-7, with D perhaps matching TRBD1 or TRBD2 (5 bases each). Germline CDR1 reads SGHRS; CDR2 reads YFSETQ. V gave up 4 bases and J gave up 2 bases, with 19 bases separating them. CDR3 length: 16 amino acids.

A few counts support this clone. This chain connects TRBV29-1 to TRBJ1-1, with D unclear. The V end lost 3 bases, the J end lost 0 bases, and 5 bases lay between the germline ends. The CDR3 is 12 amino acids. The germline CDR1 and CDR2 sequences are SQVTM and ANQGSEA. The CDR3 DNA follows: TGCAGCGTTGACGTAGTGAACACTGAAGCTTTCTTT. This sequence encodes CSVDVVNTEAFF.

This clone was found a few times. The CDR3 DNA follows: TGTGCCAGCAGCTATCAGAGCGGGAGGGCTAGCACAGATACGCAGTATTTT. It yields the protein CASSYQSGRASTDTQYF. The rearrangement uses TRBV7-2 and TRBJ2-3, with 10 bases lining up with TRBD2. The CDR3 covers 17 residues. The germline CDR1 and CDR2 sequences are SGHTA and FQGNSA. The trim removed 4 bases at V and 0 bases at J, leaving 7 bases unmatched.

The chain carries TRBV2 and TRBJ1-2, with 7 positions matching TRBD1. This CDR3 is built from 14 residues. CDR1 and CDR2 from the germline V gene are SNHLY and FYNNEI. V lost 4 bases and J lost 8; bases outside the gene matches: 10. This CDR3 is CASSGDSRRIGYTF. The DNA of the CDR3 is TGTGCCAGCAGTGGGGACAGTAGGAGGATCGGCTACACCTTC.

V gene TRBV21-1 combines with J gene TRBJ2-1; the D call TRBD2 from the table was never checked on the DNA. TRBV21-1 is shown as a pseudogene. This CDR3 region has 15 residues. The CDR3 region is CASSKEGGSRHEQFF. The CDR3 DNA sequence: TGTGCCAGCAGCAAAGAGGGCGGGAGCCGACATGAGCAGTTCTTC.

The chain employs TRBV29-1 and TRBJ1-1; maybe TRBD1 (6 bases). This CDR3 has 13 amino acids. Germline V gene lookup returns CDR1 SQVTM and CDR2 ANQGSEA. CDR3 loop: CTNEGEEDTEAFF. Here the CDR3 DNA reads TGCACCAACGAGGGGGAAGAGGACACTGAAGCTTTCTTT.

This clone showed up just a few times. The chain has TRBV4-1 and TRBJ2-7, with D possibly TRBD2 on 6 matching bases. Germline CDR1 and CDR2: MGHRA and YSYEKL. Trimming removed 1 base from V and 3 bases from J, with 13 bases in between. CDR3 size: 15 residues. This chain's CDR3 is CASSQGRDWVYEQYF. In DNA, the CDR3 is TGCGCCAGCAGCCAAGGACGGGACTGGGTCTACGAGCAGTACTTC.

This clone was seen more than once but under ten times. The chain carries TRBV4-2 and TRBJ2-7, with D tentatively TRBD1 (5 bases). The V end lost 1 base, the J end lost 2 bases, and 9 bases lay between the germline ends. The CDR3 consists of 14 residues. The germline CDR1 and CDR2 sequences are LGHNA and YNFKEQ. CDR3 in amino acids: CASSQGQKTYEQYF. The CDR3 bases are TGTGCCAGCAGCCAAGGACAGAAAACCTACGAGCAGTACTTC.